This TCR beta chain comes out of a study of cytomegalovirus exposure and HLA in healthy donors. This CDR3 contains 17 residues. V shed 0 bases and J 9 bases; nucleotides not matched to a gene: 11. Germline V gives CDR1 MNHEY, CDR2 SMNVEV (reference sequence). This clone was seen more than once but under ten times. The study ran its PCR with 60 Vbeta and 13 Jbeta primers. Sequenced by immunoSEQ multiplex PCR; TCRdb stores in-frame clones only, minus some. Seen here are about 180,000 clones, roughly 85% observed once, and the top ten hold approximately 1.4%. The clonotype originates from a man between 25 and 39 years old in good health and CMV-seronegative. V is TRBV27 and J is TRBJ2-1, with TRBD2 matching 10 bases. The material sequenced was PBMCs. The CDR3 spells CASSLSSSSGRLGEQFF. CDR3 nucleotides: TGTGCCAGCAGTTTATCGTCTTCTAGCGGGAGACTAGGTGAGCAGTTCTTC.